The T cell receptor beta chain under discussion was sequenced for a study of T cells after yellow fever vaccination. Broader study findings: The CD4 and CD8 compartments had a small share of their clonotypes in common.

Many counts were recorded for this clonotype. Its matching antigen is unknown. The CDR3 has 15 residues. The V and J ends lost 3 bases and 4 bases, in that order; junction bases with no gene match: 10. Germline-derived CDR1 and CDR2 are DFQATT and SNEGSKA (reference sequence). 5'RACE template switching produced TCR cDNA carrying a universal primer site and UMIs. MiXCR was run by TCRdb on the 5' RACE reads, yielding one entry per CDR3 protein. The sample includes under 250,000 distinct CDR3 sequences, about 7.1% of them seen just once. The sequences come from CD4+ T cells sorted from PBMCs, collected 15 days after the yellow fever booster vaccination. The gene calls are TRBV20-1 and TRBJ2-7, with 9 bases fitting TRBD2. The origin of this receptor is a man aged 25 to 45 who received the YFV17D yellow fever vaccine. The CDR3 DNA is TGCAGTGCTAGGGTTAGCGGGAGCAAGTTTTACGAGCAGTACTTC. As protein: CSARVSGSKFYEQYF.